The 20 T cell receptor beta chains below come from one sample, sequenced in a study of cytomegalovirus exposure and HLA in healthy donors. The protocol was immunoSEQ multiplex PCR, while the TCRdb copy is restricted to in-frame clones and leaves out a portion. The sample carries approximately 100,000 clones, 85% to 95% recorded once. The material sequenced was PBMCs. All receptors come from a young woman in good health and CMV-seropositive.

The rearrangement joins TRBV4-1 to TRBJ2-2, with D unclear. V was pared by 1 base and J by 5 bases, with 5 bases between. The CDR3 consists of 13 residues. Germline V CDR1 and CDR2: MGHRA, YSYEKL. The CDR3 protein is CASSQVLTGELFF. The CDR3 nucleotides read TGCGCCAGCAGCCAAGTTCTAACCGGGGAGCTGTTTTTT.

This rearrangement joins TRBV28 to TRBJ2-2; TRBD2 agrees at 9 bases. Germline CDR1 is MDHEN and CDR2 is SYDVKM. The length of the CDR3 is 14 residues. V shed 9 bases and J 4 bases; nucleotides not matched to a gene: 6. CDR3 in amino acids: CASRTSGFTGELFF. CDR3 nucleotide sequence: TGTGCCAGTAGAACTAGCGGGTTCACCGGGGAGCTGTTTTTT.

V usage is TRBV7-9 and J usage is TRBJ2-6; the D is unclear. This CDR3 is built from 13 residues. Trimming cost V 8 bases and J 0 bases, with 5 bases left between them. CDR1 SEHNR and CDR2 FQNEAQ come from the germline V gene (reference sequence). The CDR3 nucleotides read TGTGCCAGCGAACTCTCTGGGGCCAACGTCCTGACTTTC. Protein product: CASELSGANVLTF.

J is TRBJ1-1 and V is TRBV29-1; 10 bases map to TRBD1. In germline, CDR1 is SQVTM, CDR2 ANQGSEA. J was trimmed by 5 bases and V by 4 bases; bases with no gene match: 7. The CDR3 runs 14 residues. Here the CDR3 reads CSVVSGTGVTEAFF. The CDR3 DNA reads TGCAGCGTTGTATCCGGGACAGGGGTTACTGAAGCTTTCTTT.

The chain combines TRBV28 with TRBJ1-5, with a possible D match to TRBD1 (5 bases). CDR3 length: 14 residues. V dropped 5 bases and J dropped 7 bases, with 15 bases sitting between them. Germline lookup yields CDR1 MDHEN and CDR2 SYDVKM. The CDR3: CASSLQGPSQPQHF. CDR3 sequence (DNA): TGTGCCAGCAGTCTGCAGGGCCCATCACAGCCCCAGCATTTT. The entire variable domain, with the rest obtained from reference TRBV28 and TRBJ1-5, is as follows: DVKVTQSSRYLVKRTGEKVFLECVQDMDHENMFWYRQDPGLGLRLIYFSYDVKMKEKGDIPEGYSVSREKKERFSLILESASTNQTSMYLCASSLQGPSQPQHFGDGTRLSIL.

DNA of the CDR3: TGTGCCAGCAACCGGGACTACTATGGCTACACCTTC. It yields the protein CASNRDYYGYTF. The chain couples TRBV2 to TRBJ1-2, with TRBD1 as a possible D gene (5 bases). V lost 7 bases and J lost 3, with 9 bases in between. This CDR3 has 12 residues. The germline gives CDR1 SNHLY, CDR2 FYNNEI.

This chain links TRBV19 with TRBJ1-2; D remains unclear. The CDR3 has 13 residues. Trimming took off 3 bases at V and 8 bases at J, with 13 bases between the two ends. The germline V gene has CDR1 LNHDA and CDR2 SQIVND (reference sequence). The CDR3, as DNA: TGTGCCAGTAGTATTTTCGGAGCCGGGGGCTACACCTTC. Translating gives CASSIFGAGGYTF.

Here the CDR3 reads CASSLNPTSAQETQYF. CDR3 in DNA: TGTGCCAGCAGCCTAAACCCGACTAGCGCTCAAGAGACCCAGTACTTC. The gene calls are TRBV9 and TRBJ2-5; the match to TRBD2 covers 8 bases. CDR1 SGDLS and CDR2 YYNGEE come from the germline V gene. Trimming at V came to 4 bases and at J to 2 bases, leaving 10 bases not matched to a gene. This CDR3 region has 16 residues.

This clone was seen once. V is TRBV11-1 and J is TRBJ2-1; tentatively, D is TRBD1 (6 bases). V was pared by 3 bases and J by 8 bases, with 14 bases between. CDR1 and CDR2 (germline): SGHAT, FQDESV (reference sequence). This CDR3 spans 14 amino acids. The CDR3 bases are TGTGCCAGCAGCTTTCGCCAGGGGTGGGATGAGCAGTTCTTC. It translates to CASSFRQGWDEQFF.

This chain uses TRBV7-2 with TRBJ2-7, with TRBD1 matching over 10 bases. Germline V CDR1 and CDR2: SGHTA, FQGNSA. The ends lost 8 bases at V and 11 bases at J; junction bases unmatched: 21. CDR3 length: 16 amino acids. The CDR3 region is CASGGSTGTGAGTEYF. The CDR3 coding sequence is TGTGCCAGCGGCGGGTCTACCGGGACAGGGGCCGGGACTGAGTACTTC.

The CDR3 DNA sequence: TGTGCCAGCAGCTTAAACAGGGAAAGCTCCTACAATGAGCAGTTCTTC. Amino acid sequence: CASSLNRESSYNEQFF. V is TRBV13 and J is TRBJ2-1; a weak D match, TRBD1 (6 bases). There are 16 residues in the CDR3. The germline V and J ends were trimmed by 2 bases and 0 bases, with 11 bases remaining between them. CDR1 is PRHDT, CDR2 FYEKMQ, per germline (reference sequence). The full variable domain, rest sourced from reference TRBV13 and TRBJ2-1, is AAGVIQSPRHLIKEKRETATLKCYPIPRHDTVYWYQQGPGQDPQFLISFYEKMQSDKGSIPDRFSAQQFSDYHSELNMSSLELGDSALYFCASSLNRESSYNEQFFGPGTRLTVL.

CDR3: CASSHRGENTGELFF. CDR3 nucleotide sequence: TGCGCCAGCAGTCATAGGGGCGAGAACACCGGGGAGCTGTTTTTT. The rearrangement joins TRBV5-1 to TRBJ2-2; D is possibly TRBD1 (5 bases). Germline V gene lookup returns CDR1 SGHRS and CDR2 YFSETQ. Between the trimmed V and J ends, which lost 5 bases and 1 base, there was a span of 12 bases. There are 15 residues in the CDR3.

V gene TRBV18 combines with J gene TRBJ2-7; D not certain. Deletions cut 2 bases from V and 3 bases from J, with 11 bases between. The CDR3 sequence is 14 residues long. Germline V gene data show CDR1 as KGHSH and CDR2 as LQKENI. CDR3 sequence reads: CASSPDTEVYEQYF. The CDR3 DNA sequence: TGTGCCAGCTCACCAGACACGGAAGTCTACGAGCAGTACTTC.

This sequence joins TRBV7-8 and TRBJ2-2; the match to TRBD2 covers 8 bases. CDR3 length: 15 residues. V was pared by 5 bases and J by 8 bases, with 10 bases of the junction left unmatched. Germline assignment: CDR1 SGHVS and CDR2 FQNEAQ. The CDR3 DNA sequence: TGTGCCAGCAGCAAGAGCGGGAGTATGGTTGGGGAGCTGTTTTTT. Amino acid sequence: CASSKSGSMVGELFF.

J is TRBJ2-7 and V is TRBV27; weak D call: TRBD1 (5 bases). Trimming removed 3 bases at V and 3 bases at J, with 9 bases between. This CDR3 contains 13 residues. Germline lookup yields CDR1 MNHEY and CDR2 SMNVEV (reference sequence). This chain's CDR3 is CASSFRDSYEQYF. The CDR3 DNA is TGTGCCAGCAGTTTTCGAGACAGCTACGAGCAGTACTTC.

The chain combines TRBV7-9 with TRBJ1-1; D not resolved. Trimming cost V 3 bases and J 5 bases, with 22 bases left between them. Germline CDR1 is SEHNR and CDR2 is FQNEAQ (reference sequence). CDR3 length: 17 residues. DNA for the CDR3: TGTGCCAGCAGCTTGACGTCTCTCTGGCAGGCGGGGACTGAAGCTTTCTTT. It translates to CASSLTSLWQAGTEAFF.

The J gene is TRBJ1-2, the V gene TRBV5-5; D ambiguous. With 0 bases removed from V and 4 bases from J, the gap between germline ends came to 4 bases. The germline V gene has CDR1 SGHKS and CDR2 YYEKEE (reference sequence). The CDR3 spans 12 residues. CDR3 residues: CASSLAVYGYTF. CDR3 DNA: TGTGCCAGCAGCTTGGCCGTCTATGGCTACACCTTC.

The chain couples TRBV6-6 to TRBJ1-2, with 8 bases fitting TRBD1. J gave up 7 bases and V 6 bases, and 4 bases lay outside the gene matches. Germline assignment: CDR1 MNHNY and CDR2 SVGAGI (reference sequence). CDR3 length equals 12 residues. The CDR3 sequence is CASSGQGLGYTF. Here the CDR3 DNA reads TGTGCCAGCAGCGGACAGGGACTTGGCTACACCTTC.

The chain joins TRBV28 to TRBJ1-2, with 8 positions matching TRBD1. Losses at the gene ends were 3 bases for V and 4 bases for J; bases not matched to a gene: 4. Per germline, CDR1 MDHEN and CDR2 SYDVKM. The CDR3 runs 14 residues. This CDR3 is CASSLHGQGYGYTF. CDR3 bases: TGTGCCAGCAGTTTGCACGGACAGGGCTATGGCTACACCTTC.

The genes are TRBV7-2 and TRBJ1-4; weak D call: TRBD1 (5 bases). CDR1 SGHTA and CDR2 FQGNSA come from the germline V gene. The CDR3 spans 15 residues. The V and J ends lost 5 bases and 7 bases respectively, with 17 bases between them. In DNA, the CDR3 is TGTGCCAGCAGCCCCGGGGGGGGACTTGGTGAAAAACTGTTTTTT. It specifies CASSPGGGLGEKLFF. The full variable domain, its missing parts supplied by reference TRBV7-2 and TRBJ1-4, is GAGVSQSPSNKVTEKGKDVELRCDPISGHTALYWYRQSLGQGLEFLIYFQGNSAPDKSGLPSDRFSAERTGGSVSTLTIQRTQQEDSAVYLCASSPGGGLGEKLFFGSGTQLSVL.